This T cell receptor (beta chain) comes out of a study of cytomegalovirus exposure and HLA in healthy donors listed by TCRdb under 2017. Study-level background: According to a later analysis, the roughly 120 validation repertoires were produced on the same platform as the approximately 600 repertoires of the first cohort. In addition to the first cohort of roughly 700 subjects, a separate validation cohort of approximately 110 different subjects was used. The aim of the study was to test whether cataloging public T cell receptors could identify signatures of past pathogen exposure. The study combined high-throughput TCR immunosequencing, statistical association of individual TCRs with disease status, and machine learning to predict cytomegalovirus infection status.

Libraries were prepared through the immunoSEQ multiplex PCR assay. As for how the authors treated the data: To diagnose cytomegalovirus status from the catalog of TCR beta chain sequences, a statistical classification framework was built. Not all clones reach the TCRdb copy of this immuneACCESS table, which keeps in-frame sequences only. Checked studies attribute under half of the gap to unresolved V genes and leave the rest unexplained. V and J calls and clone size come straight from that table; D and trimming were deduced from the DNA. The sample includes 150,000 to 180,000 clones, with approximately 86% observed a single time. Of the sample, 2% to 2.5% falls within the top ten clones. General findings and caveats noted by the study authors: Across donors, most TCR sequences were observed very rarely, whereas some public TCRs were present in many individuals. The authors suggested that the approach could potentially be extended to other disease states and immunological phenotypes. A later analysis lacked HLA typing for the validation cohort, so it scored co-occurrence in that cohort across all 110 or so repertoires. Of the cluster scores, 85% to 95% were above 0 in a later analysis, which found that TCRs clustered in the first cohort also tended to co-occur in the 120 validation repertoires. A total of 150 to 200 TCR beta chains were listed by the study as associated with cytomegalovirus. In vitro tests confirmed that three of the cytomegalovirus-associated TCR beta chains recognize cytomegalovirus antigens. The classifier was reported to diagnose cytomegalovirus status with high specificity and sensitivity in both the original and validation cohorts.

The donors were included in the validation cohort of some 120 subjects, a group kept apart from the roughly 730-subject first cohort. As regards this clone: What antigen it recognizes has not been identified. The sample holds no much larger clone one base away, and base qualities are not on file.

The trim is 7 bases for V and 1 base for J, with a gap of 15 bases between the germline ends. The CDR3 measures 15 amino acids from cysteine to phenylalanine. Just the 45-base CDR3 DNA is kept, in frame starting at base 1. For CDR1 and CDR2, the germline V gene (reference sequence) lists MNHEY and SMNVEV. Sequencing input: PBMCs. The receptor's source is a human donor in good health. The chain employs TRBV27 and TRBJ2-3; no confident D gene assignment can be made. The CDR3 loop reads CASTRRQAGTDTQYF. The nucleotide sequence reads TGTGCCAGCACCAGAAGGCAGGCCGGCACAGATACGCAGTATTTT.